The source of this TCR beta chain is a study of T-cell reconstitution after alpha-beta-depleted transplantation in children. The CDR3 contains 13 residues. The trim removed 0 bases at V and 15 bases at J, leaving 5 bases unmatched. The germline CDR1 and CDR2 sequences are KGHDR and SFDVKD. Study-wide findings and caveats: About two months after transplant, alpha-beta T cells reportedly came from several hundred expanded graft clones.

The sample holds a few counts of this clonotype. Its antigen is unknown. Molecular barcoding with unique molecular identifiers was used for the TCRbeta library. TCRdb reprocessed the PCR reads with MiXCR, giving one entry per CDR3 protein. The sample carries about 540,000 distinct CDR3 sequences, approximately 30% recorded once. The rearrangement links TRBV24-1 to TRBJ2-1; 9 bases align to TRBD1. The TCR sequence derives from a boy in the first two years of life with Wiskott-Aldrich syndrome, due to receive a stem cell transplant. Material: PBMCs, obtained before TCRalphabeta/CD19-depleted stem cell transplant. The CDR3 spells CATSDLHGTGLFF. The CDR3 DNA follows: TGTGCCACCAGTGATTTGCATGGGACAGGGCTGTTCTTC.